The present T cell receptor (beta chain) was sequenced within a study of blood T cell repertoires in COVID-19. Study information: Italy, Spain and the United States were the sources of the convalescent and acute COVID-19 samples. T cells, B-cell-depleted T cells, or PBMCs provided the cDNA or gDNA that served as material.

Using immunoSEQ multiplex PCR, the repertoire was profiled, and TCRdb retains in-frame clones only, with some absent. Of roughly 200,000 clones in the sample, 83% were seen once. Across about two dozen US areas, participants ranged in age from about 18 to 100 years. Trimming removed 0 bases at V and 5 bases at J, with 10 bases between. Germline lookup yields CDR1 WSHSY and CDR2 SAAADI. The CDR3 contains 14 residues. This TCR was sampled from a woman aged 45-65 years who had been exposed to COVID-19. The J gene is TRBJ1-2, the V gene TRBV10-2, with D uncertain. Input material: PBMCs or T cells enriched from blood (not recorded which). In nucleotides, the CDR3 is TGCGCCAGCAGTGAGTCCTCCGCTCGGTATGGCTACACCTTC. Residues: CASSESSARYGYTF.